Listed here are 6 T cell receptor beta chains from one sample, sequenced in a study of neoadjuvant anti-PD-1 for oral cavity cancer (dated by TCRdb to about 2021). The sample's time point label, in plain terms: before neoadjuvant nivolumab. The protocol used for the library was the immunoSEQ multiplex PCR assay. As stored in TCRdb, this immuneACCESS dataset retains in-frame rearrangements with V and J assigned. A fraction of the clones does not appear; measured against another copy, unresolved V genes explain less than half of the discrepancy, and the remainder lacks a known reason. This sample gives under 8,000 clones in total; roughly four fifths of them show up just once. The ten largest clones represent over 3% of the sample. Sequenced material: PBMCs, taken before nivolumab (anti-PD-1) treatment. These receptors were obtained from a person between 35 and 79 years old with oral cavity squamous cell carcinoma.

The V and J genes are TRBV7-2 and TRBJ1-5; 7 bases are a match to TRBD1. The germline CDR1 and CDR2 sequences are SGHTA and FQGNSA. CDR3 length: 15 amino acids. V was pared by 5 bases and J by 4 bases, with 8 bases of the junction left unmatched. The DNA for the CDR3 is TGTGCCAGCAGCCCCCGGGACAGCCAGAATCAGCCCCAGCATTTT. Translation gives CASSPRDSQNQPQHF. Full variable domain (missing parts from reference TRBV7-2 and TRBJ1-5): GAGVSQSPSNKVTEKGKDVELRCDPISGHTALYWYRQSLGQGLEFLIYFQGNSAPDKSGLPSDRFSAERTGGSVSTLTIQRTQQEDSAVYLCASSPRDSQNQPQHFGDGTRLSIL.

The chain carries TRBV9 and TRBJ1-2; D is undetermined. Germline V gene data show CDR1 as SGDLS and CDR2 as YYNGEE. The CDR3 is 16 residues long. V was trimmed by 6 bases and J by 0 bases, leaving 18 bases between them. The CDR3 loop is CASTPIRHAANYGYTF. Written as DNA, the CDR3 is TGTGCCAGCACCCCGATCCGCCACGCAGCTAACTATGGCTACACCTTC.

This clone has just one count. The V call is TRBV27, the J call TRBJ2-2, with 7 bases identical to TRBD1. Germline values: CDR1 MNHEY, CDR2 SMNVEV (reference sequence). This CDR3 is 15 amino acids long. V shed 0 bases, J shed 6 bases, and the junction held 4 bases outside the gene matches. In DNA form, the CDR3 reads TGTGCCAGCAGTTTATCCCCACAGGGGCCCGGGGAGCTGTTTTTT. This translates into CASSLSPQGPGELFF.

This clone was counted a few times. DNA for the CDR3: TGTGCCAGCAGCTTGGCGGGTAGCGGGTTTGGGGCAGATACGCAGTATTTT. Protein: CASSLAGSGFGADTQYF. The V gene is TRBV5-4, the J gene TRBJ2-3, with 7 bases identical to TRBD2. With V trimmed by 0 bases and J by 4 bases, 11 bases remained unmatched. The germline CDR1 and CDR2 sequences are SGHNT and YYREEE (reference sequence). CDR3 length: 17 residues. Looking up the rest from reference TRBV5-4 and TRBJ2-3 gives the full variable domain: ETGVTQSPTHLIKTRGQQVTLRCSSQSGHNTVSWYQQALGQGPQFIFQYYREEENGRGNFPPRFSGLQFPNYSSELNVNALELDDSALYLCASSLAGSGFGADTQYFGPGTRLTVL.

The chain employs TRBV5-4 and TRBJ2-3; D gene ambiguous. With 1 base removed from V and 6 bases from J, the gap between germline ends came to 18 bases. The CDR3 has 16 residues. Per germline, CDR1 SGHNT and CDR2 YYREEE (reference sequence). The CDR3 reads CASSLPGRGSSDTQYF. CDR3 DNA sequence: TGTGCCAGCAGCTTGCCCGGTCGTGGCAGCTCGGATACGCAGTATTTT.

This clone was seen more than once but under ten times. This chain's CDR3 is CAISEGRNYNSPLHF. The CDR3 DNA reads TGTGCCATCAGTGAGGGCCGGAACTATAATTCACCCCTCCACTTT. The chain is built from TRBV10-3 and TRBJ1-6, with D uncertain. The V gene lost 2 bases and the J gene lost 3 bases, with 8 bases spanning the gap. Germline V CDR1 and CDR2: ENHRY, SYGVKD. There are 15 residues in the CDR3.